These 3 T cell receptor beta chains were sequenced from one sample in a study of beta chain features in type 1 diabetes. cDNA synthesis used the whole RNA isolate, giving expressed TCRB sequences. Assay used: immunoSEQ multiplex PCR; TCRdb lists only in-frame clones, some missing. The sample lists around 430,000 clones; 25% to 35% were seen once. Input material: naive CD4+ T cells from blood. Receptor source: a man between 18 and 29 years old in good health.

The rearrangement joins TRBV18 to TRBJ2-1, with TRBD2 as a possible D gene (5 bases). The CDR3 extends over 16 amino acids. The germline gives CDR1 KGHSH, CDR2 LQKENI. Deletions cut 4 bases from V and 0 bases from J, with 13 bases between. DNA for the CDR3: TGTGCCAGCTCACTCTCGAGGGCAGGCTCCTACAATGAGCAGTTCTTC. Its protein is CASSLSRAGSYNEQFF.

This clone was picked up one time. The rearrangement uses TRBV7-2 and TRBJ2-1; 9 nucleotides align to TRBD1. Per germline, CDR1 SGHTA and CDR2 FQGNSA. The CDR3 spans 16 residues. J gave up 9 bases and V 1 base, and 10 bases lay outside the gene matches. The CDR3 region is CASSLEGWTGAVEQFF. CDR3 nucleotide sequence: TGTGCCAGCAGCTTAGAAGGGTGGACAGGGGCCGTTGAGCAGTTCTTC.

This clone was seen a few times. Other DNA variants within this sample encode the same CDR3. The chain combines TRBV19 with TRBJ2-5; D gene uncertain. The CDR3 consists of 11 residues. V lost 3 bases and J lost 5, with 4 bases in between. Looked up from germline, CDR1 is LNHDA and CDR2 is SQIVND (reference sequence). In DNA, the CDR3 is TGTGCCAGTAGTATCCGCGAGACCCAGTACTTC. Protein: CASSIRETQYF.